The 29 T cell receptor beta chains in this list originate from one sample, sequenced in a study of tumor-infiltrating lymphocytes in primary liver carcinoma. Priming with a constant-region primer yielded TCR beta cDNA from 400 to 550 ng total RNA. Employing slightly modified ARM-PCR, three nested multiplex PCR rounds were run, and these gave rise to the TCR beta libraries. Running approximately 10 cycles apiece, the first two PCR rounds relied on TRBV1-TRBV30 forward primers together with a C-beta reverse primer. TCRdb called the multiplex PCR reads again in MiXCR, with one record for every CDR3 protein. The profile shows about 320,000 distinct CDR3 sequences, approximately 65% of them singletons. Unsorted whole blood yielded the blood RNA, and germline DNA was also extracted. Sequencing was performed on peripheral blood. These receptors all stem from a man aged 40-49 years with primary liver carcinoma and hepatitis B virus infection.

For this clonotype: One end of the junction fails to match germline, which may point to a read error. The chain joins TRBV11-2 to TRBJ2-7; D perhaps matches TRBD2 (5 bases). The germline CDR1 and CDR2 sequences are SGHAT and FQNNGV. CDR3 length: 14 amino acids. CDR3 sequence (DNA): TGTGTCAGCAGCTTTGGTGGGAGAGGTATTGAGCAGTACTTC. Translation: CVSSFGGRGIEQYF. The full variable domain, rest sourced from reference TRBV11-2 and TRBJ2-7, is EAGVAQSPRYKIIEKRQSVAFWCNPISGHATLYWYQQILGQGPKLLIQFQNNGVVDDSQLPKDRFSAERLKGVDSTLKIQPAKLEDSAVYLCVSSFGGRGIEQYFGPGTRLTVT.

About this clonotype itself: An end of the junction does not agree with germline; a read error may underlie this. V is TRBV6-1 and J is TRBJ1-2; D is unclear. The CDR3 length is 17 residues. In germline, CDR1 is MNHNS, CDR2 SASEGT. DNA of the CDR3: TGTGCCAACAGCGGTAGGACTAGCAAATCAGCTAACTATAGCTACACCTTC. Protein: CANSGRTSKSANYSYTF.

Notes on this clonotype: No conserved phenylalanine or tryptophan ends this CDR3, so it is likely a read error. CDR3 in DNA: TGTGCCAGCAGCTTGTCGAGGGGAGATTCACCCCTCCACTTA. It codes for CASSLSRGDSPLHL. This chain uses TRBV5-4 with TRBJ1-6; TRBD1 might be the D (5 bases). The CDR3 sequence is 14 residues long. Trimming removed 1 base from V and 8 bases from J, with 10 bases in between. The germline gives CDR1 SGHNT, CDR2 YYREEE (reference sequence).

Comment on this clonotype: Its ends do not fully match the called genes, so a read error is possible. The chain has TRBV5-5 and TRBJ2-2; TRBD2 is a possible D gene (5 bases). Germline V gene lookup returns CDR1 SGHKS and CDR2 YYEKEE (reference sequence). This CDR3 is 15 amino acids long. In DNA, the CDR3 is TGTACCAGCAGCTTGGAAACGGCGGGCACCGGGGAGCTGTTTTTT. Amino acids: CTSSLETAGTGELFF.

In its sample, this clonotype was seen many times. The chain recombines TRBV6-2 or TRBV6-3 with TRBJ2-1; unclear D gene. CDR3 length: 14 residues. V gave up 2 bases and J gave up 7 bases, with 12 bases separating them. Germline lookup yields CDR1 MNHEY and CDR2 SVGEGT. DNA for the CDR3: TGTGCCAGCAGTTACCTGATAGTTGGAAATGAGCAGTTCTTC. Its translation is CASSYLIVGNEQFF.

Concerning this clonotype: A single base separates this from a much larger clone, so it may be a read error. V and J are TRBV6-1 and TRBJ2-1; TRBD1 agrees at 9 bases. The germline V gene encodes CDR1 MNHNS and CDR2 SASEGT. The length of the CDR3 is 16 residues. Written as DNA, the CDR3 is TGTGCCAACAGTGAAAGGGACAGGGTTATTTTAACCCTGCAGTTCTTC. Its translation is CANSERDRVILTLQFF.

To note about this clonotype: This sequence may be a read error, since a much larger clone differs from it by one base. V gene TRBV6-2 or TRBV6-3 combines with J gene TRBJ1-2; maybe TRBD1 (6 bases). The CDR3 sequence is 13 residues long. Germline CDR1 reads MNHEY; CDR2 reads SVGEGT. CDR3 in DNA: TGTACCAGCAGTCAAACACAGGGATACGGCTACACCTTC. This encodes CTSSQTQGYGYTF.

Details on this clonotype: Likely a read error: the CDR3 ends without its conserved phenylalanine or tryptophan. The V call is TRBV11-2, the J call TRBJ2-5, with D tentatively TRBD1 (6 bases). The germline V gene has CDR1 SGHAT and CDR2 FQNNGV. With 7 bases removed from V and 5 bases from J, the gap between germline ends came to 20 bases. This CDR3 is 15 amino acids long. CDR3 sequence: CASKSGVGIQETQYL. The CDR3 coding sequence is TGTGCCAGCAAGTCAGGGGTCGGGATACAGGAGACCCAGTACTTA.

This clonotype has a handful of counts. The chain has TRBV14 and TRBJ2-7; 13 bases align to TRBD2. V lost 2 bases and J lost 6; bases outside the gene matches: 7. The CDR3 runs to 16 residues. Germline assignment: CDR1 SGHDN and CDR2 FVKESK. The CDR3 bases are TGTGCCAGCAGCCAACTCGGGACTAGCGGGATAGGCGAGCAGTACTTC. Its translation: CASSQLGTSGIGEQYF.

Note on this clonotype: With a much larger clone just one base away, this may be a read error. The V call is TRBV10-3, the J call TRBJ2-3; 8 nucleotides agree with TRBD2. The CDR3 consists of 15 residues. Germline values: CDR1 ENHRY, CDR2 SYGVKD. The CDR3: CVISESASGTDTQYF. The CDR3 DNA sequence: TGTGTCATCAGTGAGTCGGCTAGCGGGACAGATACGCAGTATTTT.

The rearrangement joins TRBV5-5 to TRBJ2-7, with D unresolved. The V gene lost 7 bases and the J gene lost 5 bases, with 22 bases spanning the gap. This CDR3 is built from 15 residues. CDR1 and CDR2 (germline): SGHKS, YYEKEE (reference sequence). The CDR3 loop reads CASGYPEVANDEQYF. For the CDR3, the DNA is TGTGCCAGCGGCTACCCCGAGGTAGCTAACGACGAGCAGTACTTC.

Comments on this clonotype: A read error is possible here, since a much larger clone lies one base away. CDR3 sequence: CVSSLRANNEQFF. CDR3 in DNA: TGTGTCAGCAGCTTGCGGGCTAACAATGAGCAGTTCTTC. The rearrangement uses TRBV5-4 and TRBJ2-1, with a weak D call TRBD2 (5 bases). The CDR3 is 13 residues long. The germline V gene encodes CDR1 SGHNT and CDR2 YYREEE (reference sequence).

This clonotype was picked up one time. The rearrangement uses TRBV4-1 and TRBJ2-7; D might be TRBD2 (6 bases). Germline V gene sequence: CDR1 MGHRA, CDR2 YSYEKL. V lost 3 bases to trimming and J lost 1 base, with 13 bases between them. The CDR3 spans 15 residues. The CDR3 DNA reads as TGCGCCAGCAGCCAGGGGAGTGGGAGGTCCTACGAGCAGTACTTC. Protein sequence: CASSQGSGRSYEQYF.

This chain connects TRBV9 to TRBJ2-2; 8 bases fit TRBD1. J was trimmed by 5 bases and V by 8 bases; bases with no gene match: 5. The CDR3 runs to 13 residues. Germline CDR1 is SGDLS and CDR2 is YYNGEE. The CDR3 region is CASQGARTGELFF. Written as DNA, the CDR3 is TGTGCCAGTCAGGGGGCTCGAACCGGGGAGCTGTTTTTT.

This clonotype is a singleton in its sample. The CDR3 carries no conserved terminal phenylalanine or tryptophan, so it likely arises from a read error. The limits of the CDR3 on the DNA are not certain, so only TCRdb's listed CDR3 is given. The chain uses TRBV11-2 and TRBJ2-7; no DNA check was done on the table's D call, TRBD2. The CDR3 is made up of 9 amino acids, end residues included. The V gene's germline CDR1 is SGHAT and CDR2 FQNNGV. CDR3 sequence: CASSAGLAG.

Comment on this clonotype: Without the conserved terminal phenylalanine or tryptophan, this CDR3 likely stems from a read error. This chain joins TRBV12-3 or TRBV12-4 and TRBJ2-2; 8 bases are shared with TRBD1. This CDR3 region has 15 residues. Losses at the gene ends were 6 bases for V and 12 bases for J; bases not matched to a gene: 15. The DNA for the CDR3 is TGTGCCAGCAGCCGGACAGGGACGAACACTGGGAAGCTGTTTCTT. This codes for CASSRTGTNTGKLFL.

This chain links TRBV28 with TRBJ2-5, with TRBD1 identical over 11 bases. Germline V gene sequence: CDR1 MDHEN, CDR2 SYDVKM. Trimming removed 7 bases from V and 5 bases from J; junction bases left unmatched: 6. This CDR3 comprises 14 residues. The CDR3 coding sequence is TGTGCCAGCAACGGACAGGGGGCTGATGAGACCCAGTACTTC. It translates to CASNGQGADETQYF.

As to this clonotype: An end of the junction does not agree with germline; a read error may underlie this. The chain is built from TRBV6-1 and TRBJ1-3; a possible D gene is TRBD1 (6 bases). CDR1 and CDR2 from the germline V gene are MNHNS and SASEGT. CDR3 length: 14 amino acids. The CDR3 DNA is TGTGCCAGCAATCTTCAGGGGCCTGGAAACGCCATATATTTT. As protein: CASNLQGPGNAIYF.

In this sample, this clonotype turned up many times. This chain connects TRBV11-2 to TRBJ2-1; D call uncertain. V lost 6 bases and J 0 bases, leaving 12 bases between the germline ends. Germline V CDR1 and CDR2: SGHAT, FQNNGV. This CDR3 comprises 15 residues. The CDR3 DNA reads TGTGCCAGCAGTCCCTCCCGGAGCTCCTACAATGAGCAGTTCTTC. This encodes CASSPSRSSYNEQFF.

CDR3 sequence reads: CASSVQGARETQYF. The CDR3 nucleotides are TGCGCCAGCAGCGTACAGGGGGCCCGAGAGACCCAGTACTTC. The gene calls are TRBV5-1 and TRBJ2-5, with 9 positions matching TRBD1. V shed 4 bases and J 4 bases; nucleotides not matched to a gene: 5. CDR3 length: 14 residues. Germline V gives CDR1 SGHRS, CDR2 YFSETQ.

The sample holds a few counts of this clonotype. A single base separates this from a much larger clone, so it may be a read error. The V call is TRBV6-2 or TRBV6-3, the J call TRBJ1-2, with 9 bases lining up with TRBD1. Germline V gene sequence: CDR1 MNHEY, CDR2 SVGEGT. The CDR3 extends over 13 amino acids. V was pared by 2 bases and J by 7 bases, with 2 bases of the junction left unmatched. CDR3 region: CASSYPTGGGYTF. The CDR3 region has the DNA TGTGCCAGCAGTTACCCGACAGGGGGTGGCTACACCTTC.

The chain links TRBV5-4 to TRBJ2-4, with D perhaps matching TRBD1 (6 bases). The CDR3 length is 15 residues. Trimming left V 0 bases short and J 3 bases short, with 10 bases between. Germline V gene data show CDR1 as SGHNT and CDR2 as YYREEE (reference sequence). The CDR3 sequence is CASSLAGDGKNIQYF. Written as DNA, the CDR3 is TGTGCCAGCAGCTTGGCAGGGGACGGCAAAAACATTCAGTACTTC.

A word on this clonotype: A read error may account for a junction end that differs from germline. The V call is TRBV11-2, the J call TRBJ2-2; 7 bases map to TRBD1. The CDR3 has 14 residues. The germline CDR1 and CDR2 sequences are SGHAT and FQNNGV. CDR3 loop: CASRRTGYTGELFF. The CDR3 region has the DNA TGTGCCAGCCGCCGGACAGGATACACCGGGGAGTTGTTTTTT.

About this clonotype itself: The CDR3 end shows no conserved phenylalanine or tryptophan, and so a read error is likely. Because the CDR3's place on the DNA is in doubt, the DNA is left out and the CDR3 is given as listed by TCRdb. V gene TRBV11-1 combines with J gene TRBJ2-1; the table gives TRBD1 as D, unverified against the DNA. Germline CDR1 SGHAT, CDR2 FQDESV (reference sequence). Counting both end residues, the CDR3 totals 16 amino acids. CDR3 in amino acids: CASSHRRQGAYNELFL.

This clonotype was counted at least ten times. The chain combines TRBV5-6 with TRBJ2-7; weak D call: TRBD1 (5 bases). Looked up from germline, CDR1 is SGHDT and CDR2 is YYEEEE. V dropped 1 base and J dropped 2 bases, with 10 bases sitting between them. This CDR3 region has 14 residues. CDR3 nucleotide sequence: TGTGCCAGCAGCTTGTTACAGGACCCCTACGAGCAGTACTTC. Amino acid sequence: CASSLLQDPYEQYF.

The chain has TRBV6-1 and TRBJ2-3; TRBD2 matches 8 bases. Per germline, CDR1 MNHNS and CDR2 SASEGT. V shed 10 bases and J 3 bases; nucleotides not matched to a gene: 18. The CDR3 covers 17 residues. CDR3 residues: CANRRVYSGTVTDTQYF. The CDR3 DNA reads as TGTGCCAACAGGCGGGTTTATAGCGGGACCGTGACAGATACGCAGTATTTT.

Of note for this clonotype: This likely comes from a read error, as the CDR3 has no conserved phenylalanine or tryptophan at its end. The chain links TRBV11-2 to TRBJ2-1; TRBD1 or TRBD2 may be the D gene (5 bases each). The V gene's germline CDR1 is SGHAT and CDR2 FQNNGV. This CDR3 comprises 14 residues. The DNA of the CDR3 is TGCGCCAGCAGCTTGTCTAGCTTGGGGCATGATCAGTTCCTC. It codes for CASSLSSLGHDQFL.

The chain uses TRBV5-1 and TRBJ2-5; D might be TRBD1 (6 bases). The CDR3 is 15 residues long. Trimming shortened V by 4 bases and J by 1 base, and 14 bases separated the two germline ends. CDR1 is SGHRS and CDR2 is YFSETQ in the germline V gene. In nucleotides, the CDR3 is TGCGCCAGCAGCCCCTCCAGAGGGGGCCAAGAGACCCAGTACTTC. It specifies CASSPSRGGQETQYF. The full variable domain, its missing parts supplied by reference TRBV5-1 and TRBJ2-5, is KAGVTQTPRYLIKTRGQQVTLSCSPISGHRSVSWYQQTPGQGLQFLFEYFSETQRNKGNFPGRFSGRQFSNSRSEMNVSTLELGDSALYLCASSPSRGGQETQYFGPGTRLLVL.

This clonotype was seen a few times. This sequence joins TRBV5-4 and TRBJ2-7; 12 bases fit TRBD2. Germline trimming cut 4 bases from V and 0 bases from J; bases unmatched to any gene: 5. CDR3 size: 16 residues. Germline CDR1 and CDR2: SGHNT and YYREEE (reference sequence). The CDR3 sequence is CASSATSGRFSYEQYF. The CDR3 DNA follows: TGTGCCAGCAGCGCTACTAGCGGGAGGTTCTCCTACGAGCAGTACTTC.